Here is one T cell receptor (beta chain) with its context. This entry is derived from a study of technical replicates of blood from a handful of donors. Data came from immunoSEQ multiplex PCR; TCRdb stores just in-frame clones and leaves some out. The sample has approximately 81,000 clones, over 90% seen once. The germline V gene encodes CDR1 SGHNT and CDR2 YYREEE (reference sequence). CDR3 length: 15 amino acids. The ends lost 6 bases at V and 5 bases at J; junction bases unmatched: 8. What was sequenced was T cells isolated from PBMCs. The clonotype comes from a human donor in good health. The chain links TRBV5-4 to TRBJ2-7; 13 positions match TRBD2. The chain's CDR3 is CASKNPGLAGDEQYF. CDR3 in DNA: TGTGCCAGCAAAAATCCTGGACTAGCGGGAGACGAGCAGTACTTC.